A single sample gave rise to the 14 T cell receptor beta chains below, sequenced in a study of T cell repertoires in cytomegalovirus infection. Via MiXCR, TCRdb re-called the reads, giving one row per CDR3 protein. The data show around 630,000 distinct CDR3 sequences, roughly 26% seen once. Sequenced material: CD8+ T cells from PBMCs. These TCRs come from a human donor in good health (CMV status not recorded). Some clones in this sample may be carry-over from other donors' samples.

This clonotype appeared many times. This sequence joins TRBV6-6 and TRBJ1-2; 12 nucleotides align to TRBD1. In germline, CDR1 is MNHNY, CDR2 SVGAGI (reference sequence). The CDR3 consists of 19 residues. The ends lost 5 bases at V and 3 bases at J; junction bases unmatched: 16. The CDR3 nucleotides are TGTGCCAGCAGTCCTCTTTGGGACAGGGGGCAGCTGGGGGACTATGGCTACACCTTC. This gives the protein CASSPLWDRGQLGDYGYTF.

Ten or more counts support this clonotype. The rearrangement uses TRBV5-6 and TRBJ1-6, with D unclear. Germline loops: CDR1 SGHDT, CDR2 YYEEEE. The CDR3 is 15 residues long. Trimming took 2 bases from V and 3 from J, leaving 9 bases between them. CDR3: CASSFDDDYNSPLHF. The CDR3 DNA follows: TGTGCCAGCAGCTTTGATGACGACTATAATTCACCCCTCCACTTT.

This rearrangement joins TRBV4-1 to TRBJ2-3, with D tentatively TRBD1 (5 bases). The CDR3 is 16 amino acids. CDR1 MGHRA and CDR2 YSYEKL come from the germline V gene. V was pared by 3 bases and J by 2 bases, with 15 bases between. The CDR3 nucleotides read TGCGCCAGCAGCCACCCGACAGACCGATCCACAGATACGCAGTATTTT. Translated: CASSHPTDRSTDTQYF.

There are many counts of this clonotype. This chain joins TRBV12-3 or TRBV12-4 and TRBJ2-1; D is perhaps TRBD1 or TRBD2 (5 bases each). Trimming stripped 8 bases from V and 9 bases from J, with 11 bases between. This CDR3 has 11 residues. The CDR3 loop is CASGEGTEQFF. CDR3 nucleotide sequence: TGTGCCAGCGGAGAGGGGACTGAGCAGTTCTTC.

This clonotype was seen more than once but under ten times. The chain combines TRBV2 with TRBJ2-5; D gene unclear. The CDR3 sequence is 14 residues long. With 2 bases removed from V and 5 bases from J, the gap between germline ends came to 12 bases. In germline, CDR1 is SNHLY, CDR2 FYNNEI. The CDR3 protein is CASSELEAYETQYF. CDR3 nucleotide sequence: TGTGCCAGCAGTGAACTTGAAGCGTACGAGACCCAGTACTTC.

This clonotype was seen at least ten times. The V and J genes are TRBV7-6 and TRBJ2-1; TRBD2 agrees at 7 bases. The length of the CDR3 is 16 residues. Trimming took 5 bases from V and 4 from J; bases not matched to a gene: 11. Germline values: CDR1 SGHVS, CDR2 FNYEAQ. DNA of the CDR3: TGTGCCAGCAGCATCCTTTCTAGCGGCGAGTACAATGAGCAGTTCTTC. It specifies CASSILSSGEYNEQFF.

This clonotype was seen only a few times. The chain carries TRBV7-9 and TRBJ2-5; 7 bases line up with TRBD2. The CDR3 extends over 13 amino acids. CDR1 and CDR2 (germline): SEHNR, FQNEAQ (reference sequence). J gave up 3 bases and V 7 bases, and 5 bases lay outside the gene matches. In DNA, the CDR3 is TGTGCCAGCACCAAGAGCGGGGAAGAGACCCAGTACTTC. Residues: CASTKSGEETQYF.

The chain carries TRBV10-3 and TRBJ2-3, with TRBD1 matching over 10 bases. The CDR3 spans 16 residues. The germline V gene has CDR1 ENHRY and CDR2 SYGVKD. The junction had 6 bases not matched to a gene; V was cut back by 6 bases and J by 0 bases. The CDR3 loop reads CAISPGQGSSTDTQYF. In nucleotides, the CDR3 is TGTGCCATCAGCCCGGGACAGGGGTCTAGCACAGATACGCAGTATTTT.

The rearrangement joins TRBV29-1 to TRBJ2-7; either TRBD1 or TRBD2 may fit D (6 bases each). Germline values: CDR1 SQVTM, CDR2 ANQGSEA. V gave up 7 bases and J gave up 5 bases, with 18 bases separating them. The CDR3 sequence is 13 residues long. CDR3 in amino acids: CSGLGGHANEQYF. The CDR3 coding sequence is TGCAGCGGACTCGGGGGCCATGCGAACGAGCAGTACTTC.

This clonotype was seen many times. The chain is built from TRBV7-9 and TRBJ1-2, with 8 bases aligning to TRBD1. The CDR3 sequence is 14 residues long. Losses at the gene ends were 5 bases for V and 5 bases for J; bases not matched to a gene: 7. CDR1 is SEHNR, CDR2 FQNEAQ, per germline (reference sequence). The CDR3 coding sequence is TGTGCCAGCAGCCCCTCCGGGACAGGATATGGCTACACCTTC. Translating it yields CASSPSGTGYGYTF.

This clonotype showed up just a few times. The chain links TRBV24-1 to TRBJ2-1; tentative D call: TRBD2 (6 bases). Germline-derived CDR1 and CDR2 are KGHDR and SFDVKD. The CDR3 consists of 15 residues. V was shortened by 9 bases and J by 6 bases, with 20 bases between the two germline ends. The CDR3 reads CATSPRTGERNEQFF. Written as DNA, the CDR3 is TGTGCCACCTCCCCCCGAACGGGGGAACGCAATGAGCAGTTCTTC.

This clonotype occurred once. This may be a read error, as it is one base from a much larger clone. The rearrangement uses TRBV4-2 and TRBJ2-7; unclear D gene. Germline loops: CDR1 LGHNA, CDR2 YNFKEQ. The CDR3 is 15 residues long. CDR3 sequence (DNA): TGTGCCGGCAGCCAAGATGCTGCAGGCGGTTACGAGCAGTACGTC. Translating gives CAGSQDAAGGYEQYV.

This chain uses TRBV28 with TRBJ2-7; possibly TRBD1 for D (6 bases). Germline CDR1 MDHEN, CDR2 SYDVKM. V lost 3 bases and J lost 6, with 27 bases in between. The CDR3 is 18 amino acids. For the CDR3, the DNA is TGTGCCAGCAGTTTTGGGTTCAGGTCTAAAGGACAGATCGGCGAGCAGTACTTC. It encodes CASSFGFRSKGQIGEQYF.

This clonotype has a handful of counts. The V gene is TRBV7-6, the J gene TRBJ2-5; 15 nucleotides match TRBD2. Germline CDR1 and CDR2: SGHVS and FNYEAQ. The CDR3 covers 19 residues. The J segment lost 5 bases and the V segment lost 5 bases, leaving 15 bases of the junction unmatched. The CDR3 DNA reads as TGTGCCAGCAGCCCCTGGACTAGCGGGGGGGCCGAGGGGAGGGAGACCCAGTACTTC. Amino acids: CASSPWTSGGAEGRETQYF.